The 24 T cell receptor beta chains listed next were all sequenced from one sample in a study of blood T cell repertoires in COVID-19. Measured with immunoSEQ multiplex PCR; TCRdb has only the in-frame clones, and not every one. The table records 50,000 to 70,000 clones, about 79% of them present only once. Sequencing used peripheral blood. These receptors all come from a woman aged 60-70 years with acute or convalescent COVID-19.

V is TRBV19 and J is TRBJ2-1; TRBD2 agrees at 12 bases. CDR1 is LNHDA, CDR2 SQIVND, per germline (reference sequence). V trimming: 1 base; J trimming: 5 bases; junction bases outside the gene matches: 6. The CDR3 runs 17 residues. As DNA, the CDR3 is TGTGCCAGTAGTATAGTTATCCTAGCGGGGGGGCACAATGAGCAGTTCTTC. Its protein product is CASSIVILAGGHNEQFF.

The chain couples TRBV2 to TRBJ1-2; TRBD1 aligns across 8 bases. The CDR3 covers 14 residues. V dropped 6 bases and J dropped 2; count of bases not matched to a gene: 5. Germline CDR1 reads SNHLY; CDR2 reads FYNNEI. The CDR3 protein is CASRDRTGNYGYTF. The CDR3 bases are TGTGCCAGCAGAGATAGGACAGGGAACTATGGCTACACCTTC.

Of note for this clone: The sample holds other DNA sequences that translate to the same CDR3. This CDR3 is CASRLTGGTEAFF. CDR3 sequence (DNA): TGTGCCAGCAGGCTTACCGGGGGCACTGAAGCTTTCTTT. The chain recombines TRBV25-1 with TRBJ1-1; D perhaps matches TRBD1 (5 bases). V was trimmed by 6 bases and J by 4 bases, leaving 12 bases between them. The CDR3 has 13 amino acids. Germline CDR1 and CDR2: MGHDK and SYGVNS.

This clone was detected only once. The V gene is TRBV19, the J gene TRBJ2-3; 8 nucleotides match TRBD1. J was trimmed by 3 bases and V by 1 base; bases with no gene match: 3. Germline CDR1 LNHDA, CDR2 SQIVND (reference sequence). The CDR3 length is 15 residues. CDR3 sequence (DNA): TGTGCCAGTAGTATAGGACAGGGGCCAACAGATACGCAGTATTTT. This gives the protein CASSIGQGPTDTQYF.

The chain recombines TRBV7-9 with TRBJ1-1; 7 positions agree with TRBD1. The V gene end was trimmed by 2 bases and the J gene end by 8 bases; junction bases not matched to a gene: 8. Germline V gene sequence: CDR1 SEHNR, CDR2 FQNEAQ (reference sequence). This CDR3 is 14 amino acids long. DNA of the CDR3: TGTGCCAGCAGCTTAAAGGGGGCCGAGGTCGAAGCTTTCTTT. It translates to CASSLKGAEVEAFF.

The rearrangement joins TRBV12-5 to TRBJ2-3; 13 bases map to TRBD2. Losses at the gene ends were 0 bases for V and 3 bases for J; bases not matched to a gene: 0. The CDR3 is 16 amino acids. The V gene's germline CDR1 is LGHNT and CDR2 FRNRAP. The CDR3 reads CASGLVLAGGTDTQYF. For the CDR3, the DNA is TGTGCTAGTGGTTTGGTACTAGCGGGGGGGACAGATACGCAGTATTTT.

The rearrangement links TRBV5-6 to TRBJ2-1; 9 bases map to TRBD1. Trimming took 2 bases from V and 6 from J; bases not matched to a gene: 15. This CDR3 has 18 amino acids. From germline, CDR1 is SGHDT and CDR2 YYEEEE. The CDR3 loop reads CASSFMFFAQGALNEQFF. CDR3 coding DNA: TGTGCCAGCAGCTTTATGTTTTTCGCACAGGGGGCACTCAATGAGCAGTTCTTC.

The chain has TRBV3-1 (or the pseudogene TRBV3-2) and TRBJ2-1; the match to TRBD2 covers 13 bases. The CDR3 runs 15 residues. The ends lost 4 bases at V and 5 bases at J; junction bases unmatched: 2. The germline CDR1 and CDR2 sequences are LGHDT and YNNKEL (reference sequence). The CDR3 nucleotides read TGTGCCAGCAGCCGGACTAGCGGGGGAAACAATGAGCAGTTCTTC. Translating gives CASSRTSGGNNEQFF.

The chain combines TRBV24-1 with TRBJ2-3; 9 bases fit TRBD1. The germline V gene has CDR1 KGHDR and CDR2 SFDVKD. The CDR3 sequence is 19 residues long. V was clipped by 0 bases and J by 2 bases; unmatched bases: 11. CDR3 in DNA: TGTGCCACCAGTGATTTGGGACTTACCGGGACAGGGCACACAGATACGCAGTATTTT. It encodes CATSDLGLTGTGHTDTQYF.

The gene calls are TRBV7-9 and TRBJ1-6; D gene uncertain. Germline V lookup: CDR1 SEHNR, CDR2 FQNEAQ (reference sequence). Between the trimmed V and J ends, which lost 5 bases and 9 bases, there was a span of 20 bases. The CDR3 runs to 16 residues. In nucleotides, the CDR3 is TGTGCCAGCAGCCCCCTGGGCCAGACGGGAATTTCACCCCTCCACTTT. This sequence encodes CASSPLGQTGISPLHF.

The DNA for the CDR3 is TGTGCCAGCAGCCTTGGGCTTAGCACAGATACGCAGTATTTT. Translation: CASSLGLSTDTQYF. This sequence joins TRBV11-2 and TRBJ2-3; D gene uncertain. The germline V gene encodes CDR1 SGHAT and CDR2 FQNNGV. The CDR3 extends over 14 amino acids. The ends were cut back, 5 bases at V and 0 bases at J, with 9 bases in the middle. The full variable domain, its missing parts supplied by reference TRBV11-2 and TRBJ2-3, is EAGVAQSPRYKIIEKRQSVAFWCNPISGHATLYWYQQILGQGPKLLIQFQNNGVVDDSQLPKDRFSAERLKGVDSTLKIQPAKLEDSAVYLCASSLGLSTDTQYFGPGTRLTVL.

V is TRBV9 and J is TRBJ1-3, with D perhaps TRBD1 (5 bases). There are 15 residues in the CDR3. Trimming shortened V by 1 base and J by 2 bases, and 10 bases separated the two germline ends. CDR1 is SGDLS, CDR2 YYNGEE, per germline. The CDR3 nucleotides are TGTGCCAGCAGCGTACGTTCAGGGCCTGGAAACACCATATATTTT. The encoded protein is CASSVRSGPGNTIYF.

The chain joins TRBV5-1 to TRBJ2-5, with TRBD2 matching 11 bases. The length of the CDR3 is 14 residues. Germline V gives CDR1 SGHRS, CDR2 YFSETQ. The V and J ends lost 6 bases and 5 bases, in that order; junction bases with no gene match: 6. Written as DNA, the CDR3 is TGCGCCAGCACCGAAGGGACTAGCGGTGAGACCCAGTACTTC. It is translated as CASTEGTSGETQYF.

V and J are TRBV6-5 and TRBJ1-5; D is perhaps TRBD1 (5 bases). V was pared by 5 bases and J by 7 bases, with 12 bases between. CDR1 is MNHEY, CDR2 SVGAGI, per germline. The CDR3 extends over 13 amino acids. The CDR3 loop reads CASSTREGQPQHF. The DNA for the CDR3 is TGTGCCAGCAGTACCAGGGAGGGACAGCCCCAGCATTTT.

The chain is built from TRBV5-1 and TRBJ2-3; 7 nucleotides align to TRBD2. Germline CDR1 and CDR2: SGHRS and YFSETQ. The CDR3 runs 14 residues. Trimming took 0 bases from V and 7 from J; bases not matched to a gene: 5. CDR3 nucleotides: TGCGCCAGCAGCTTGGGGGCTAGCGGAAATACGCAGTATTTT. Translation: CASSLGASGNTQYF.

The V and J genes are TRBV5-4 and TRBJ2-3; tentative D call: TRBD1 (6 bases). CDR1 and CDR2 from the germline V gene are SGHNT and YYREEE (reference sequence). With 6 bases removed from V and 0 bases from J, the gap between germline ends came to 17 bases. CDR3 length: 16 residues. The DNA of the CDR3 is TGTGCCAGCAAGATACAGGGCTCCCGGAGCACAGATACGCAGTATTTT. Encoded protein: CASKIQGSRSTDTQYF.

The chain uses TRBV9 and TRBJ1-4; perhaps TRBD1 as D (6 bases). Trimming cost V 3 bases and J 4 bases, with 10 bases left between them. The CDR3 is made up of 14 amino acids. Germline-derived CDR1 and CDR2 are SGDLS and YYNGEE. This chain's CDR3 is CASSATGFNEKLFF. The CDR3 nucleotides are TGTGCCAGCAGCGCCACAGGGTTTAATGAAAAACTGTTTTTT.

CDR3 bases: TGTGCCAGCAGAGAGGAAGCCCTAATAACCAAAAACATTCAGTACTTC. It specifies CASREEALITKNIQYF. The genes are TRBV2 and TRBJ2-4, with no clear D. The V gene's germline CDR1 is SNHLY and CDR2 FYNNEI. The V and J ends lost 6 bases and 2 bases respectively, with 17 bases between them. This CDR3 spans 16 amino acids.

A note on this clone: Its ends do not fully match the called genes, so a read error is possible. The DNA for the CDR3 is TGTGCCAGCAGCTTACGGAGAGACTTACTCTTT. Its protein product is CASSLRRDLLF. The V call is TRBV7-2, the J call TRBJ1-1; the D is unclear. Germline-derived CDR1 and CDR2 are SGHTA and FQGNSA. The CDR3 is 11 residues long.

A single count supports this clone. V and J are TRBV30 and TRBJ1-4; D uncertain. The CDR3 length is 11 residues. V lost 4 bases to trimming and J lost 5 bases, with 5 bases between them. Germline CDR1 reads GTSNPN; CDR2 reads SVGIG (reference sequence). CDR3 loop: CAWNQNEKLFF. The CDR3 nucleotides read TGTGCCTGGAATCAAAATGAAAAACTGTTTTTT.

The CDR3 DNA is TGTGCCAGCAGCTCCTCCCGTGGGGCTATGAACACTGAAGCTTTCTTT. Residues: CASSSSRGAMNTEAFF. The rearrangement links TRBV5-4 to TRBJ1-1; tentative D call: TRBD1 (5 bases). CDR3 length: 16 amino acids. V was clipped by 3 bases and J by 0 bases, with 15 bases between them. CDR1 is SGHNT and CDR2 is YYREEE in the germline V gene (reference sequence).

CDR3 protein: CAIRSGGALETQYF. The CDR3 DNA follows: TGTGCCATACGCTCGGGAGGGGCTTTGGAGACCCAGTACTTC. This chain connects TRBV3-1 (or the pseudogene TRBV3-2) to TRBJ2-5; 8 bases match TRBD2. The V segment lost 10 bases and the J segment 5 bases; nucleotides outside the gene matches: 12. Germline V gene lookup returns CDR1 LGHDT and CDR2 YNNKEL (reference sequence). This CDR3 is built from 14 residues.

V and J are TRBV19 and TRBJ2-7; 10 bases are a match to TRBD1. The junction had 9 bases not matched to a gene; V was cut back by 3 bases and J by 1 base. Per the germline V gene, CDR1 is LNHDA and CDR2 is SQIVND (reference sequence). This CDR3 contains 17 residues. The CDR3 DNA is TGTGCCAGTAGTATTGCAGCCGGGACAGGGGTATCCTACGAGCAGTACTTC. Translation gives CASSIAAGTGVSYEQYF.

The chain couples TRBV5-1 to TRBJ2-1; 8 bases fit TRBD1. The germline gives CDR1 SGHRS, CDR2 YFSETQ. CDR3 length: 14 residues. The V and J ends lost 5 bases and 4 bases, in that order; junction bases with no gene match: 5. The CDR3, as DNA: TGCGCCAGCAGGCGGACAGGGTTGTACAATGAGCAGTTCTTC. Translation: CASRRTGLYNEQFF.